These T cell receptor beta chains were read from a single sample in a study of OX40 agonist ivuxolimab in advanced cancers. Method: immunoSEQ multiplex PCR; TCRdb's copy keeps in-frame clones and lacks some. The data hold around 70,000 clones, with approximately 84% observed a single time. Material: CD4+ or CD8+ T cells sorted from blood, obtained in a trial of the OX40 agonist ivuxolimab. These receptors all stem from an adult with an advanced solid tumor such as melanoma, head and neck, liver or kidney cancer. Both conserved end residues are part of each CDR3.

>TRBV28
CASSLYGDPYEQYF
>TRBV15
CATSRRQSHSSYEQYF
>TRBV29-1
CSVRRGDYEQYF
>TRBV5-1
CASSPEGPTGELFF
>TRBV10-3
CAISAGTGANPQYF
>TRBV11-2
CASSLNVGIRTYEQYF
>TRBV6-5
CASRQGFTEAFF
>TRBV20-1
CSARAPGGYTF
>TRBV5-4
CASSLSQETQYF
>TRBV7-2
CASSSGQGFGNTIYF
>TRBV9
CASSGGTSGQETQYF
>TRBV6-6
CASSYPIAGEGYEQYF
>TRBV19
CASSIFGRGATGSDTQYF
>TRBV19
CASSIDPREADFRDEQFF
>TRBV12-5
CASGLGLPNTEAFF
>TRBV19
CASSIPGGGAGSSYNEQFF
>TRBV5-8
CASSFTHREPLRAFF
>TRBV27
CASSLFGTGGTGYTF
>TRBV29-1
CSVGQANTGELFF
>TRBV5-1
CASSFRPNEKLFF
>TRBV13
CASLRQKQGKGTGELFF
>TRBV7-2
CASRRASGRGIVGDTQYF
>TRBV11-2
CASSLGTGGVSTNEKLFF
>TRBV6-6
CASSLDRTYEQYF
>TRBV29-1
CSVEDGGGTYF
>TRBV7-9
CASSPRSRAAETQYF
>TRBV7-2
CASSLQGNEQYF
>TRBV4-3
CASSPRVAGAGHEQFF
>TRBV21-1
CASSKRGIRGPQYF
>TRBV7-9
CASRPNRGIPTGELFF
>TRBV5-8
CASSLGQKRSLSGANVLTF
>TRBV30
CAWSTGLAALADTQYF
>TRBV18
CASSPEGSNYGYTF
>TRBV28
CASSSATLNTDTQYF
>TRBV5-1
CASSPGQNTGELFF
>TRBV2
CASSPDRVGYGYTF
>TRBV28
CASSLGTGYWNTEAFF
>TRBV29-1
CSVEIYPGTSDTYNEQFF